The 12 T cell receptor beta chains given below trace back to one sample, sequenced in a study of blood T cell repertoires in COVID-19. The protocol was immunoSEQ multiplex PCR, while the TCRdb copy is restricted to in-frame clones and leaves out a portion. The top ten hold 7.5% to 9% of the sample, which has over 400,000 clones, around nine tenths seen once. The sample consisted of peripheral blood. These receptors all stem from a woman aged 45-65 years with COVID-19, enrolled during active disease.

J is TRBJ2-7 and V is TRBV24-1, with D tentatively TRBD1 (5 bases). The CDR3 contains 13 residues. Deletions cut 5 bases from V and 6 bases from J, with 13 bases between. Germline assignment: CDR1 KGHDR and CDR2 SFDVKD. CDR3 loop: CATSAHDRGEQYF. The CDR3 region has the DNA TGTGCCACCAGTGCTCACGACAGAGGCGAGCAGTACTTC.

The chain links TRBV6-1 to TRBJ1-2; D not resolved. Trimming removed 6 bases at V and 5 bases at J, with 16 bases between. The CDR3 runs 14 residues. Looked up from germline, CDR1 is MNHNS and CDR2 is SASEGT. This CDR3 is CASRPGSMKYGYTF. The CDR3 bases are TGTGCCAGCAGGCCCGGGAGTATGAAATATGGCTACACCTTC.

The chain recombines TRBV19 with TRBJ1-1; the D is unclear. The V and J ends lost 8 bases and 1 base respectively, with 8 bases between them. This CDR3 has 12 amino acids. CDR1 and CDR2 from the germline V gene are LNHDA and SQIVND (reference sequence). This CDR3 is CASARQNTEAFF. The CDR3 DNA reads as TGTGCCAGTGCCCGACAGAACACTGAAGCTTTCTTT.

The count of this clone is one. The chain joins TRBV5-1 to TRBJ2-5, with TRBD2 identical over 7 bases. This CDR3 is built from 15 residues. V lost 0 bases, J lost 3 bases, and 5 bases stayed unmatched. The V gene's germline CDR1 is SGHRS and CDR2 YFSETQ. CDR3 nucleotides: TGCGCCAGCAGCTTGGCGGGGGGAAGTGAAGAGACCCAGTACTTC. It yields the protein CASSLAGGSEETQYF. Combining the CDR3 with reference TRBV5-1 and TRBJ2-5 gives the whole variable domain KAGVTQTPRYLIKTRGQQVTLSCSPISGHRSVSWYQQTPGQGLQFLFEYFSETQRNKGNFPGRFSGRQFSNSRSEMNVSTLELGDSALYLCASSLAGGSEETQYFGPGTRLLVL.

The rearrangement uses TRBV7-6 and TRBJ2-1, with D perhaps matching TRBD2 (5 bases). CDR3 size: 15 residues. CDR1 SGHVS and CDR2 FNYEAQ come from the germline V gene. Trimming cost V 3 bases and J 1 base, with 10 bases left between them. The CDR3 spells CASSLEVGSYNEQFF. Written as DNA, the CDR3 is TGTGCCAGCAGCTTGGAGGTGGGGTCCTACAATGAGCAGTTCTTC. The whole variable domain, remainder taken from reference TRBV7-6 and TRBJ2-1, is GAGVSQSPRYKVTKRGQDVALRCDPISGHVSLYWYRQALGQGPEFLTYFNYEAQQDKSGLPNDRFSAERPEGSISTLTIQRTEQRDSAMYRCASSLEVGSYNEQFFGPGTRLTVL.

The rearrangement links TRBV7-7 to TRBJ2-2; no reliable D call. V was clipped by 3 bases and J by 4 bases, with 12 bases between them. The CDR3 length is 15 residues. Germline V lookup: CDR1 SSHAT, CDR2 FNYEAQ (reference sequence). CDR3 loop: CASSLALTGTGELFF. Written as DNA, the CDR3 is TGTGCCAGCAGCTTGGCCCTGACTGGCACCGGGGAGCTGTTTTTT.

This clone was counted a few times. This sequence joins TRBV7-9 and TRBJ2-7; 7 nucleotides match TRBD1. This CDR3 is built from 15 residues. V lost 2 bases, J lost 6 bases, and 10 bases stayed unmatched. Germline assignment: CDR1 SEHNR and CDR2 FQNEAQ (reference sequence). CDR3 DNA sequence: TGTGCCAGCAGCTTACGGGACAGCGCTTATTTCGAGCAGTACTTC. Its translation: CASSLRDSAYFEQYF.

The rearrangement uses TRBV11-2 and TRBJ2-5; 15 bases match TRBD2. Per germline, CDR1 SGHAT and CDR2 FQNNGV. There are 16 residues in the CDR3. Unmatched junction bases numbered 5, after V lost 4 bases and J lost 5 bases. In DNA form, the CDR3 reads TGTGCCAGCAGCTGGACTAGCGGGGGGGCCGGGGAGACCCAGTACTTC. It specifies CASSWTSGGAGETQYF.

The gene calls are TRBV12-5 and TRBJ2-2; 9 bases match TRBD1. V was clipped by 5 bases and J by 8 bases; unmatched bases: 9. From germline, CDR1 is LGHNT and CDR2 FRNRAP. CDR3 size: 15 residues. CDR3 sequence (DNA): TGTGCTAGTGGTACTCCGGGACAGGGAAAGGGGGAGCTGTTTTTT. Its protein product is CASGTPGQGKGELFF. Full variable domain (remainder filled in from reference TRBV12-5 and TRBJ2-2): DARVTQTPRHKVTEMGQEVTMRCQPILGHNTVFWYRQTMMQGLELLAYFRNRAPLDDSGMPKDRFSAEMPDATLATLKIQPSEPRDSAVYFCASGTPGQGKGELFFGEGSRLTVL.

This rearrangement joins TRBV4-2 to TRBJ1-2; D not resolved. Trimming took 0 bases from V and 6 from J, leaving 5 bases between them. The CDR3 is made up of 12 amino acids. Germline CDR1 LGHNA, CDR2 YNFKEQ. The DNA of the CDR3 is TGTGCCAGCAGCCAAGATAGTGATGGCTACACCTTC. The encoded protein is CASSQDSDGYTF.

The chain has TRBV7-4 and TRBJ2-1; possibly TRBD2 for D (5 bases). This CDR3 has 13 amino acids. Germline CDR1 reads SGHVT; CDR2 reads SQSDAQ. The V and J ends lost 5 bases and 3 bases respectively, with 8 bases between them. For the CDR3, the DNA is TGTGCCAGCAGCCCTACTAGCTACAATGAGCAGTTCTTC. It codes for CASSPTSYNEQFF.

Concerning this clone: Different DNA sequences within this sample yield the same CDR3. CDR3 loop: CASSLYGDTEAFF. CDR3 nucleotide sequence: TGCGCCAGCAGCTTATACGGGGACACTGAAGCTTTCTTT. The V gene is TRBV5-1, the J gene TRBJ1-1; unclear D gene. This CDR3 contains 13 residues. Germline V gives CDR1 SGHRS, CDR2 YFSETQ. Trimming shortened V by 2 bases and J by 3 bases, and 8 bases separated the two germline ends. The variable domain in full, with the rest retrieved from reference TRBV5-1 and TRBJ1-1, is KAGVTQTPRYLIKTRGQQVTLSCSPISGHRSVSWYQQTPGQGLQFLFEYFSETQRNKGNFPGRFSGRQFSNSRSEMNVSTLELGDSALYLCASSLYGDTEAFFGQGTRLTVV.